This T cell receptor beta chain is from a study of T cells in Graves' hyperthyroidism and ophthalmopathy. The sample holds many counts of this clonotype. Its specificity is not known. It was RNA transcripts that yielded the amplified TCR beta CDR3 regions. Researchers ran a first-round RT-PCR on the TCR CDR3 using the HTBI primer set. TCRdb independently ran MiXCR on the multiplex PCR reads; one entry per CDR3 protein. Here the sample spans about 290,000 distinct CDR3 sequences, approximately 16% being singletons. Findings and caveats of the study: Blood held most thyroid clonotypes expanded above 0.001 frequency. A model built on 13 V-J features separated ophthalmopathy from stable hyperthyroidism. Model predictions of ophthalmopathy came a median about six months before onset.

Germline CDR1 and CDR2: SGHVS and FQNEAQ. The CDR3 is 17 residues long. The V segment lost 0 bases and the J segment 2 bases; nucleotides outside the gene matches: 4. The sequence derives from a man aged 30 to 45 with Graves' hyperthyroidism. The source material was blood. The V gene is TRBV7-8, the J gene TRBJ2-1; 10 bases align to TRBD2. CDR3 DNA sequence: TGTGCCAGCAGCTTAGCAGGGAGCGGGAGGGCCTACAATGAGCAGTTCTTC. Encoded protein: CASSLAGSGRAYNEQFF.